The 20 T cell receptor beta chains below were found in one sample sequenced in a study of T cells expressing NK-cell markers. TCRdb reworked the 5' RACE reads into one entry per CDR3 protein, no DNA. This listing includes 200,000 to 300,000 distinct CDR3 sequences. The source material was blood T cells: a sorted CD56 or NKG2C T cell subset, CD4+ or CD8+ T cells, or bulk PBMC T cells (not recorded which). The source is a man aged 18 to 30 in good health.

The chain uses TRBV12-3 or TRBV12-4 and TRBJ1-2. The CDR3 has 14 amino acids. CDR3 amino acids: CASSRQSLNYGYTF.

This CDR3 is CASSYRSGQAEAFF. The rearrangement links TRBV6-5 to TRBJ1-1; TCRdb indicates TRBD1, and absent DNA this call remains unverified. This CDR3 has 14 residues. The V gene's germline CDR1 is MNHEY and CDR2 SVGAGI.

The J gene is TRBJ2-5, the V gene TRBV20-1; lacking DNA, the TRBD1 call made by TCRdb goes unchecked. The germline gives CDR1 DFQATT, CDR2 SNEGSKA (reference sequence). The CDR3 contains 13 residues. The CDR3 loop is CSGRTGSSETQYF.

The chain links TRBV5-1 to TRBJ2-4; lacking DNA, the TRBD1 call made by TCRdb goes unchecked. Germline V lookup: CDR1 SGHRS, CDR2 YFSETQ. There are 14 residues in the CDR3. CDR3 sequence reads: CASSPGTAKNIQYF.

The rearrangement uses TRBV10-3 and TRBJ2-1; TCRdb returns TRBD2, unconfirmable since there is no DNA. Per germline, CDR1 ENHRY and CDR2 SYGVKD. The CDR3 extends over 15 amino acids. The CDR3 is CANSPEVSGHNEQFF.

J is TRBJ1-5 and V is TRBV5-6; the TCRdb call, TRBD1, lacks DNA for checking. The CDR3 is made up of 17 amino acids. The germline gives CDR1 SGHDT, CDR2 YYEEEE. The CDR3: CASSSSSPRYSNQPQHF.

V and J are TRBV6-2 or TRBV6-3 and TRBJ2-1. The CDR3 spans 11 residues. CDR1 and CDR2 (germline): MNHEY, SVGEGT. The CDR3: CASGRYNEQFF.

The chain employs TRBV29-1 and TRBJ2-1; TCRdb returns TRBD2, unconfirmable since there is no DNA. Germline V lookup: CDR1 SQVTM, CDR2 ANQGSEA. The CDR3 totals 12 residues. The CDR3 spells CSVDPGPNEQFF.

This chain connects TRBV28 to TRBJ1-2; TCRdb's D call, TRBD1, is unchecked because there is no DNA. The CDR3 has 13 amino acids. Germline CDR1 and CDR2: MDHEN and SYDVKM. CDR3 amino acids: CASVTGSNYGYTF.

The J gene is TRBJ2-5, the V gene TRBV7-3; as DNA is missing, the TRBD1 call by TCRdb cannot be tested. The germline V gene has CDR1 SGHTA and CDR2 FQGTGA. The CDR3 length is 15 residues. CDR3 sequence reads: CASSFSRGLLETQYF.

The rearrangement uses TRBV29-1 and TRBJ1-1; TCRdb returns TRBD1, unconfirmable since there is no DNA. CDR3 length equals 13 residues. Germline V CDR1 and CDR2: SQVTM, ANQGSEA. This chain's CDR3 is CSVVNPDGYEAFF.

The V gene is TRBV12-3 or TRBV12-4, the J gene TRBJ2-2; the TRBD2 assignment by TCRdb is unverifiable without DNA. There are 14 residues in the CDR3. The CDR3 here is CASVQTSGSGELFF.

V and J are TRBV7-6 and TRBJ2-3; TCRdb returns TRBD2, unconfirmable since there is no DNA. CDR1 is SGHVS and CDR2 is FNYEAQ in the germline V gene. The CDR3 totals 14 residues. The chain's CDR3 is CASSLAGSSDTQYF.

This rearrangement joins TRBV29-1 to TRBJ1-1. This CDR3 is built from 12 residues. The germline V gene has CDR1 SQVTM and CDR2 ANQGSEA. CDR3 loop: CSVQGGWSQAFF.

V usage is TRBV20-1 and J usage is TRBJ2-3; TCRdb calls TRBD2, which cannot be checked without DNA. The germline V gene encodes CDR1 DFQATT and CDR2 SNEGSKA (reference sequence). CDR3 length: 14 residues. Here the CDR3 reads CSARGLPFTDTQYF.

This chain uses TRBV20-1 with TRBJ2-2; absent DNA, TCRdb's TRBD2 call cannot be checked. From germline, CDR1 is DFQATT and CDR2 SNEGSKA (reference sequence). CDR3 length: 13 residues. The CDR3 loop reads CSARGLAPGELFF.

The V call is TRBV7-2, the J call TRBJ2-5; TCRdb picks TRBD1, but there is no DNA to check that call. This CDR3 comprises 16 residues. Germline CDR1 SGHTA, CDR2 FQGNSA. The CDR3 here is CASSLALVQGRQTQYF.

The V gene is TRBV29-1, the J gene TRBJ2-1. There are 13 residues in the CDR3. CDR1 is SQVTM and CDR2 is ANQGSEA in the germline V gene. CDR3 region: CSVEDTAYNEQFF.

J is TRBJ2-7 and V is TRBV10-2; the D call from TCRdb, TRBD1, cannot be confirmed without DNA. This CDR3 region has 12 residues. Germline values: CDR1 WSHSY, CDR2 SAAADI. The CDR3: CASSEWGREQYF.

The V gene is TRBV18, the J gene TRBJ1-1. CDR3 length equals 15 residues. In germline, CDR1 is KGHSH, CDR2 LQKENI. The CDR3 loop is CASSPAGGPNTEAFF.